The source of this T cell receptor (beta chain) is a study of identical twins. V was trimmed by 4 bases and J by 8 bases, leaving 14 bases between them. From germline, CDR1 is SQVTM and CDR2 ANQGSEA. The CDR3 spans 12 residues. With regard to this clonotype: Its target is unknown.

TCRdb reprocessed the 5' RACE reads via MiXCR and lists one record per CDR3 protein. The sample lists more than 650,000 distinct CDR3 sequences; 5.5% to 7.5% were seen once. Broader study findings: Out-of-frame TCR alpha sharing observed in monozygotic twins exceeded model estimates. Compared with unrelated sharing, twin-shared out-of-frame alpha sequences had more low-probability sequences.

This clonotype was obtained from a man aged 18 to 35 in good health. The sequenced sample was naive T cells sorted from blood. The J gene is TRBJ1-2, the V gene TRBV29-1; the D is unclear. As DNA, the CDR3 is TGCAGCGTTGTAACCCAGATGGGGGGCTACACCTTC. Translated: CSVVTQMGGYTF.